This T cell receptor (beta chain) came from a study of blood T cell repertoires in COVID-19. Across the study: The study drew acute and convalescent COVID-19 samples from the United States, Italy and Spain. Sources were T cells, B-cell-depleted T cells, or PBMCs; the material itself was cDNA or gDNA.

Per the germline V gene, CDR1 is SEHNR and CDR2 is FQNEAQ (reference sequence). Trimming removed 7 bases from V and 4 bases from J; junction bases left unmatched: 4. The CDR3 has 13 residues. In the study's own analysis: By means of reference gene primer amplification, nucleated cell counts were estimated. Sequencing used immunoSEQ multiplex PCR; TCRdb keeps in-frame clones, though not all of them. The V and J calls and clone size come from that table; D and trimming were worked out from the DNA. The table has about 220,000 clones, 70% to 90% seen once. The TCR sequence derives from a middle-aged man who had recovered from COVID-19. This sequence joins TRBV7-9 and TRBJ2-7; the match to TRBD2 covers 10 bases. The sequenced sample was peripheral blood. For the CDR3, the DNA is TGTGCCAGCACCAAGCGGGAGGGTTACGAGCAGTACTTC. Translating gives CASTKREGYEQYF.